This entry concerns a single T cell receptor beta chain. This clonotype has a handful of counts. There is no known antigen for this receptor. No qualities accompany the bases; no much larger clone lies one base away. Inclusive of the bounding cysteine and phenylalanine, the CDR3 is 15 residues long. The only DNA kept is the CDR3, 45 bases in frame from the first base. The germline V end is reduced by 3 bases and the J end by 5 bases; junction bases left unmatched: 2. Libraries were constructed by 5' RACE. TCRdb names Illumina HiSeq 2000 as the instrument used. TCRdb trimmed the raw reads at Q25, called clones with MiXCR and kept productive beta chains. Each entry merges the rows of one CDR3 protein and shows their most common DNA and genes. For this sample there are around 400 distinct CDR3 sequences; approximately 8.2% appear just once. About 45% of the sample rests with the top ten. This sample is part of a study (dated by TCRdb to about 2016). Looking at the study overall: The study investigated the origins of HIV persistence in individuals who naturally controlled HIV infection.

The sequenced sample was effector memory T cells from blood PBMCs. Explained via the paper, the cell subset or site label denotes: effector memory CD4+ T cells. The sequence links TRBV12-3 or TRBV12-4 to TRBJ2-1; 12 central bases correspond to TRBD2. The receptor comes from a male donor with HIV. The nucleotides read TGTGCCAGCAGTTTCCGACTAGCGGGGGACAATGAGCAGTTCTTC. Its translation reads: CASSFRLAGDNEQFF.